This TCR beta chain was found in a study of T cell responses to AZD1222 COVID-19 vaccine. The CDR3 covers 15 residues. The germline CDR1 and CDR2 sequences are SGHRS and YFSETQ. The germline V and J ends were trimmed by 3 bases and 9 bases, with 16 bases remaining between them. Assay: immunoSEQ multiplex PCR; the TCRdb copy retains only in-frame clones and omits some. The repertoire has 150,000 to 200,000 clones, roughly 92% of them found once; the top ten carry roughly 1.7%. This clone was detected only once. Antigen unknown. Whole-study findings and limits: Close to half of spike-specific TCRs reportedly recognize unmutated variant regions. Clonal diversity was possibly underestimated; the donors were predominantly white British and more often female.

This sequence joins TRBV5-1 and TRBJ1-6, with TRBD1 as a possible D gene (5 bases). This clonotype originated in an adult who received the AZD1222 COVID-19 vaccine. Sequencing used peripheral blood, obtained 28 days after the second AZD1222 dose. Here the CDR3 reads CASSSRGVIGSPLHF. CDR3 nucleotide sequence: TGCGCCAGCAGCTCTCGGGGCGTGATCGGTTCACCCCTCCACTTT. Using reference TRBV5-1 and TRBJ1-6 for the parts outside the CDR3, the full variable domain is KAGVTQTPRYLIKTRGQQVTLSCSPISGHRSVSWYQQTPGQGLQFLFEYFSETQRNKGNFPGRFSGRQFSNSRSEMNVSTLELGDSALYLCASSSRGVIGSPLHFGNGTRLTVT.